The 17 T cell receptor beta chains below all came from one sample that was sequenced in a study of blood T cell repertoires in COVID-19. Sequencing used immunoSEQ multiplex PCR; TCRdb keeps in-frame clones, though not all of them. The sample lists under 350,000 clones, around 90% occurring once. The specimen was PBMCs or T cells enriched from blood (not recorded which). These TCRs come from a man aged 55-75 years who had recovered from COVID-19.

For this clone: Distinct nucleotide sequences in the sample also encode this CDR3. The V call is TRBV19, the J call TRBJ2-2, with 7 bases that match TRBD1. The CDR3 totals 14 residues. In germline, CDR1 is LNHDA, CDR2 SQIVND (reference sequence). Trimming removed 4 bases from V and 1 base from J; junction bases left unmatched: 0. In nucleotides, the CDR3 is TGTGCCAGTAGTAGGACAGGGAACACCGGGGAGCTGTTTTTT. Encoded protein: CASSRTGNTGELFF.

The DNA of the CDR3 is TGTGCCAGCAGCTTGGGGACTAGCGCGGTCTACGAGCAGTACTTC. Its protein is CASSLGTSAVYEQYF. This chain links TRBV5-6 with TRBJ2-7; 9 positions agree with TRBD2. This CDR3 has 15 residues. V dropped 0 bases and J dropped 3; count of bases not matched to a gene: 4. Looked up from germline, CDR1 is SGHDT and CDR2 is YYEEEE.

The J gene is TRBJ2-7, the V gene TRBV4-3, with 8 positions matching TRBD1. The V segment lost 1 base and the J segment 4 bases; nucleotides outside the gene matches: 6. The CDR3 totals 15 residues. Germline V gives CDR1 LGHNA, CDR2 YSLEER. The CDR3 DNA sequence: TGCGCCAGCAGCCAAGGTTCAGGGGGCACTTACGAGCAGTACTTC. Its translation: CASSQGSGGTYEQYF.

The V call is TRBV27, the J call TRBJ1-5; perhaps TRBD1 as D (5 bases). CDR3 length equals 14 residues. Germline-derived CDR1 and CDR2 are MNHEY and SMNVEV (reference sequence). The V and J ends lost 2 bases and 2 bases respectively, with 7 bases between them. The CDR3 bases are TGTGCCAGCAGTTTAATCAGGGGCAATCAGCCCCAGCATTTT. This encodes CASSLIRGNQPQHF.

This chain joins TRBV10-3 and TRBJ2-2; perhaps TRBD1 as D (6 bases). CDR1 is ENHRY and CDR2 is SYGVKD in the germline V gene. This CDR3 spans 18 amino acids. V was clipped by 3 bases and J by 1 base, with 18 bases between them. The CDR3 bases are TGTGCCATCAGTGACCCAGGGGACCCCCACCGGAACACCGGGGAGCTGTTTTTT. It is translated as CAISDPGDPHRNTGELFF.

The CDR3 region has the DNA TGTGCCAGTAGTATCCGGGGGTTTGGAAACACCATATATTTT. Translating gives CASSIRGFGNTIYF. The V and J genes are TRBV19 and TRBJ1-3; D possibly corresponds to TRBD1 (5 bases). Per the germline V gene, CDR1 is LNHDA and CDR2 is SQIVND (reference sequence). Trimming removed 3 bases at V and 3 bases at J, with 9 bases between. The CDR3 length is 14 residues.

This chain uses TRBV3-1 (or the pseudogene TRBV3-2) with TRBJ1-2; 8 positions agree with TRBD1. J was trimmed by 7 bases and V by 6 bases; bases with no gene match: 10. CDR1 and CDR2 (germline): LGHDT, YNNKEL (reference sequence). The CDR3 covers 14 residues. In nucleotides, the CDR3 is TGTGCCAGCAGGATGCTCCAGGGGGCGCGTGGCTACACCTTC. Amino acids: CASRMLQGARGYTF.

This sequence joins TRBV12-3 or TRBV12-4 and TRBJ1-5; D possibly corresponds to TRBD1 (5 bases). The CDR3 is 13 residues long. The ends were cut back, 7 bases at V and 5 bases at J, with 12 bases in the middle. The CDR3 sequence: CASNQGPDQPQHF. The CDR3 coding sequence is TGTGCCAGCAACCAGGGTCCCGATCAGCCCCAGCATTTT.

Concerning this clone itself: The junction departs from germline at one end; a sequencing error may be responsible. The chain carries TRBV11-1 and TRBJ2-7; 8 nucleotides line up with TRBD2. The CDR3 sequence is 12 residues long. Per the germline V gene, CDR1 is SGHAT and CDR2 is FQDESV (reference sequence). The chain's CDR3 is CASSVTGLALHF. The CDR3 nucleotides read TGTGCCAGCAGCGTAACCGGACTAGCCCTTCATTTC.

The chain recombines TRBV11-2 with TRBJ2-3, with 8 bases identical to TRBD1. Per germline, CDR1 SGHAT and CDR2 FQNNGV. With 4 bases clipped from V and 8 bases from J, the junction kept 8 bases outside the gene matches. The CDR3 is 14 residues long. As DNA, the CDR3 is TGTGCCAGCAGCTCCCTGGGACAGGTCGCTACGCAGTATTTT. Protein product: CASSSLGQVATQYF.

The chain is built from TRBV7-9 and TRBJ1-2; no firm D call. Trimming stripped 6 bases from V and 3 bases from J, with 11 bases between. Germline lookup yields CDR1 SEHNR and CDR2 FQNEAQ (reference sequence). The CDR3 extends over 13 amino acids. For the CDR3, the DNA is TGTGCCAGCAGTGCGAGGGCGCACTATGGCTACACCTTC. Translated: CASSARAHYGYTF.

This chain uses TRBV7-3 with TRBJ1-2; D remains ambiguous. The CDR3 has 14 residues. V was trimmed by 5 bases and J by 3 bases, leaving 13 bases between them. The V gene's germline CDR1 is SGHTA and CDR2 FQGTGA. The DNA of the CDR3 is TGTGCCAGCAGCCCCTCCCTCGGTGACTATGGCTACACCTTC. It yields the protein CASSPSLGDYGYTF.

The rearrangement uses TRBV4-1 and TRBJ1-1; TRBD1 might be the D (6 bases). Germline-derived CDR1 and CDR2 are MGHRA and YSYEKL. The CDR3 runs 16 residues. The V and J ends lost 3 bases and 2 bases respectively, with 16 bases between them. The CDR3 DNA is TGCGCCAGCAGCCAGACGGGGTTGGGGGCCAACACTGAAGCTTTCTTT. It is translated as CASSQTGLGANTEAFF.

The chain carries TRBV10-3 and TRBJ2-7, with TRBD2 as a possible D gene (5 bases). The length of the CDR3 is 13 residues. V shed 0 bases and J shed 6 bases, with 9 bases lying between them. CDR1 is ENHRY and CDR2 is SYGVKD in the germline V gene. The CDR3 reads CAISESVGGEQYF. Here the CDR3 DNA reads TGTGCCATCAGTGAGTCGGTTGGAGGCGAGCAGTACTTC.

The chain couples TRBV5-8 to TRBJ1-3, with D perhaps TRBD1 (5 bases). Trimming shortened V by 2 bases and J by 0 bases, and 9 bases separated the two germline ends. This CDR3 is 15 amino acids long. Germline values: CDR1 SGHTS, CDR2 YDEGEE. The CDR3 here is CASSFGGLSGNTIYF. The CDR3 region has the DNA TGTGCCAGCAGCTTCGGGGGTCTCTCTGGAAACACCATATATTTT.

The V call is TRBV19, the J call TRBJ1-6; 8 bases fit TRBD1. The CDR3 contains 14 residues. Germline loops: CDR1 LNHDA, CDR2 SQIVND (reference sequence). Trimming removed 6 bases from V and 7 bases from J; junction bases left unmatched: 5. The CDR3: CASSRQGQNSPLHF. CDR3 coding DNA: TGTGCCAGTAGCCGACAGGGGCAAAATTCACCCCTCCACTTT.

This sequence joins TRBV18 and TRBJ2-1, with TRBD1 identical over 8 bases. The V gene end was trimmed by 3 bases and the J gene end by 2 bases; junction bases not matched to a gene: 0. This CDR3 spans 14 amino acids. CDR1 is KGHSH and CDR2 is LQKENI in the germline V gene. This CDR3 reads CASSPGQAYNEQFF. The CDR3 DNA reads as TGTGCCAGCTCACCGGGACAGGCCTACAATGAGCAGTTCTTC.